These 27 T cell receptor beta chains share one sample of origin, sequenced in a study of vaccination and CD4 T cells after COVID-19. Indicated treatment: approximately 10-day PBMC culture with coronavirus spike peptide pools or control peptides (ViraFEST assay). No antigens are known for them. The Oncomine TCR Beta short-read assay was what sequenced the DNA obtained from cultured CD4+ T cells. TCRdb fed the PCR reads into MiXCR, producing one record per CDR3 protein. In the table there are 12,000 to 15,000 distinct CDR3 sequences, roughly 50% of which are singletons. This material consisted of CD4+ T cells from blood, cultured in vitro, taken before SARS-CoV-2 vaccination. Receptor source: a human donor who had recovered from COVID-19.

V and J are TRBV6-5 and TRBJ1-2, with 11 positions matching TRBD1. CDR1 is MNHEY, CDR2 SVGAGI, per germline. This CDR3 is 14 amino acids long. Trimming cost V 2 bases and J 8 bases; bases outside gene matches: 4. CDR3 sequence (DNA): TGTGCCAGCAGTTACCCGGGACAGGGGGGGGGCTACACCTTC. This translates into CASSYPGQGGGYTF.

This chain uses TRBV11-2 with TRBJ1-6; TRBD1 is a possible D gene (5 bases). The ends were cut back, 5 bases at V and 4 bases at J, with 18 bases in the middle. The germline V gene encodes CDR1 SGHAT and CDR2 FQNNGV. The CDR3 is 17 amino acids. The CDR3 sequence is CASSPGRGRVYNSPLHF. The CDR3 nucleotides are TGTGCCAGCAGCCCCGGACGGGGACGGGTATATAATTCACCCCTCCACTTT.

DNA for the CDR3: TGTGCCAGTAGTTTTGAAAATCAGCCCCAGCATTTT. It encodes CASSFENQPQHF. The V and J genes are TRBV19 and TRBJ1-5; D unresolved. Germline V gives CDR1 LNHDA, CDR2 SQIVND (reference sequence). V was pared by 5 bases and J by 4 bases, with 6 bases between. This CDR3 spans 12 amino acids.

V usage is TRBV27 and J usage is TRBJ2-3; 7 nucleotides match TRBD1. After removal of 5 bases from V and 0 bases from J, the junction contained 8 bases not matched to a gene. The V gene's germline CDR1 is MNHEY and CDR2 SMNVEV (reference sequence). CDR3 length: 16 amino acids. CDR3 sequence: CASSTWDRISTDTQYF. Written as DNA, the CDR3 is TGTGCCAGCAGTACATGGGACAGAATCAGCACAGATACGCAGTATTTT.

This clonotype showed up just once. The rearrangement links TRBV18 to TRBJ2-3; a weak D match, TRBD1 (6 bases). V gave up 4 bases and J gave up 0 bases, with 23 bases separating them. CDR3 length: 19 amino acids. Looked up from germline, CDR1 is KGHSH and CDR2 is LQKENI. Here the CDR3 reads CASSRKHLGTPTSTDTQYF. The CDR3 DNA is TGTGCCAGCTCACGTAAACACCTCGGGACACCCACTAGCACAGATACGCAGTATTTT.

This clonotype was found a few times. CDR3 nucleotides: TGTGCCAGCAGTTTGAGGCTAGAGGGACTTCGGGACTTTAATTCACCCCTCCACTTT. Amino acids: CASSLRLEGLRDFNSPLHF. The chain is built from TRBV28 and TRBJ1-6; possible D gene TRBD1, 5 bases. This CDR3 region has 19 residues. V was trimmed by 3 bases and J by 6 bases, leaving 24 bases between them. The germline CDR1 and CDR2 sequences are MDHEN and SYDVKM.

This chain uses TRBV20-1 with TRBJ2-6; D may be TRBD2 (6 bases). V was clipped by 2 bases and J by 0 bases, with 11 bases between them. Germline assignment: CDR1 DFQATT and CDR2 SNEGSKA (reference sequence). The CDR3 has 16 residues. The chain's CDR3 is CSARRAGPSGANVLTF. The CDR3 bases are TGCAGTGCTAGACGAGCGGGCCCCTCTGGGGCCAACGTCCTGACTTTC.

This clonotype was counted a few times. The chain employs TRBV19 and TRBJ2-3; D is uncertain. Per germline, CDR1 LNHDA and CDR2 SQIVND (reference sequence). V was pared by 5 bases and J by 2 bases, with 2 bases between. This CDR3 contains 11 residues. The CDR3, as DNA: TGTGCCAGTAGTCACACAGATACGCAGTATTTT. Translating it yields CASSHTDTQYF.

This clonotype has a handful of counts. The chain uses TRBV6-1 and TRBJ1-2, with D possibly matching TRBD1 (5 bases). The CDR3 has 14 amino acids. The germline V gene encodes CDR1 MNHNS and CDR2 SASEGT. Deletions cut 2 bases from V and 8 bases from J, with 15 bases between. CDR3 amino acids: CASSEPQGYRGYTF. The CDR3, as DNA: TGTGCCAGCAGTGAACCTCAGGGATATCGCGGCTACACCTTC.

This chain uses TRBV6-1 with TRBJ1-3, with 7 bases that match TRBD1. The V gene's germline CDR1 is MNHNS and CDR2 SASEGT. There are 14 residues in the CDR3. With V trimmed by 5 bases and J by 5 bases, 6 bases remained unmatched. The CDR3 DNA sequence: TGTGCCAGCAGTACCGGGACAGCTAGAAACACCATATATTTT. Amino acid sequence: CASSTGTARNTIYF.

This sequence joins TRBV11-2 and TRBJ2-7; the D is unclear. Germline-derived CDR1 and CDR2 are SGHAT and FQNNGV. The CDR3 runs to 15 residues. V was trimmed by 2 bases and J by 2 bases, leaving 13 bases between them. CDR3 DNA: TGTGCCAGCAGCTTAACAGCAACGGCGGCCTACGAGCAGTACTTC. Amino acids: CASSLTATAAYEQYF.

This chain links TRBV24-1 with TRBJ2-3; D tentatively reads TRBD1 or TRBD2 (5 bases each). The CDR3 spans 15 residues. The germline V and J ends were trimmed by 1 base and 2 bases, with 9 bases remaining between them. The germline CDR1 and CDR2 sequences are KGHDR and SFDVKD. The CDR3 bases are TGTGCCACCAGTGATTTAGGGACCGACACAGATACGCAGTATTTT. It specifies CATSDLGTDTDTQYF.

This clonotype was observed a handful of times. The gene calls are TRBV30 and TRBJ1-2; no definite D call. Germline lookup yields CDR1 GTSNPN and CDR2 SVGIG (reference sequence). The CDR3 consists of 14 residues. V dropped 2 bases and J dropped 0 bases, with 10 bases sitting between them. The CDR3 region has the DNA TGTGCCTGGAGTAGGTACGGAGCTAACTATGGCTACACCTTC. Its protein is CAWSRYGANYGYTF.

This clonotype is medium-sized. The V call is TRBV12-3 or TRBV12-4, the J call TRBJ2-5; no firm D call. This CDR3 contains 12 residues. V lost 0 bases, J lost 5 bases, and 4 bases lay in between. The CDR3 DNA follows: TGTGCCAGCAGTTTAGCGCCGGAGACCCAGTACTTC. Its translation is CASSLAPETQYF.

This chain joins TRBV28 and TRBJ2-7, with 9 bases matching TRBD2. Germline lookup yields CDR1 MDHEN and CDR2 SYDVKM. The CDR3 runs to 16 residues. Trimming cost V 4 bases and J 2 bases; bases outside gene matches: 9. For the CDR3, the DNA is TGTGCCAGCAGTTCCATTAGCGGGAGAAAACCCTACGAGCAGTACTTC. Protein product: CASSSISGRKPYEQYF.

CDR3 in amino acids: CASSFTAGLRVSYNEQFF. DNA for the CDR3: TGTGCCAGCAGCTTCACAGCGGGACTCAGGGTATCCTACAATGAGCAGTTCTTC. The rearrangement links TRBV7-2 to TRBJ2-1; 7 positions match TRBD2. The junction had 12 bases not matched to a gene; V was cut back by 3 bases and J by 1 base. The CDR3 extends over 18 amino acids. Germline CDR1 is SGHTA and CDR2 is FQGNSA.

This chain joins TRBV18 and TRBJ2-7, with D perhaps matching TRBD1 (5 bases). The V gene lost 2 bases and the J gene lost 2 bases, with 13 bases spanning the gap. Per germline, CDR1 KGHSH and CDR2 LQKENI. The CDR3 totals 15 residues. Here the CDR3 reads CASSPEQGSTYEQYF. In nucleotides, the CDR3 is TGTGCCAGCTCACCAGAGCAGGGAAGCACCTACGAGCAGTACTTC.

The chain has TRBV9 and TRBJ1-1, with unresolved D. Trimming took 2 bases from V and 1 from J, leaving 6 bases between them. CDR3 length: 13 residues. The germline V gene has CDR1 SGDLS and CDR2 YYNGEE. CDR3 bases: TGTGCCAGCAGCGTCCTATGGAACACTGAAGCTTTCTTT. This sequence encodes CASSVLWNTEAFF.

DNA for the CDR3: TGCAGTGCGGAACTTCTAGCGGTTTTCTATACTAGCACAGATACGCAGTATTTT. This sequence encodes CSAELLAVFYTSTDTQYF. This chain connects TRBV20-1 to TRBJ2-3; 7 bases map to TRBD2. With V trimmed by 6 bases and J by 0 bases, 18 bases remained unmatched. Germline V gives CDR1 DFQATT, CDR2 SNEGSKA (reference sequence). This CDR3 comprises 18 residues.

The gene calls are TRBV6-2 or TRBV6-3 and TRBJ2-7; D is possibly TRBD1 or TRBD2 (5 bases each). Germline assignment: CDR1 MNHEY and CDR2 SVGEGT. The length of the CDR3 is 13 residues. The DNA for the CDR3 is TGTGTCAGTCGTCAGAGTGGGGGCTACGAGCAGTACTTC. It codes for CVSRQSGGYEQYF.

V gene TRBV20-1 combines with J gene TRBJ2-3, with 8 bases aligning to TRBD2. The CDR3 consists of 12 residues. The V and J ends lost 5 bases and 6 bases, in that order; junction bases with no gene match: 4. CDR1 and CDR2 (germline): DFQATT, SNEGSKA (reference sequence). The DNA for the CDR3 is TGCAGTGCTCGGGGCGGGAGGGATACGCAGTATTTT. Translating it yields CSARGGRDTQYF.

V usage is TRBV7-8 and J usage is TRBJ2-3, with 10 positions matching TRBD2. The CDR3 sequence is 17 residues long. Germline CDR1 and CDR2: SGHVS and FQNEAQ. The junction had 10 bases not matched to a gene; V was cut back by 0 bases and J by 7 bases. The CDR3 region has the DNA TGTGCCAGCAGCTTAGCTAGGGCTAGCGGGAGAAGAAATACGCAGTATTTT. Translating gives CASSLARASGRRNTQYF.

The V call is TRBV7-2, the J call TRBJ2-3; 7 nucleotides match TRBD1. After removal of 1 base from V and 8 bases from J, the junction contained 15 bases not matched to a gene. Germline CDR1 SGHTA, CDR2 FQGNSA. This CDR3 has 17 residues. For the CDR3, the DNA is TGTGCCAGCAGCTTAGATTTTAGGGGACAGCGAACGTCTACGCAGTATTTT. It specifies CASSLDFRGQRTSTQYF.

V gene TRBV18 combines with J gene TRBJ2-2; D possibly matches TRBD1 or TRBD2 (7 bases each). Per the germline V gene, CDR1 is KGHSH and CDR2 is LQKENI. The CDR3 is made up of 15 amino acids. The germline V and J ends were trimmed by 3 bases and 8 bases, with 16 bases remaining between them. The CDR3 bases are TGTGCCAGCTCACCCAGGGGGGGGATCAGAGGGGAGCTGTTTTTT. This encodes CASSPRGGIRGELFF.

This clonotype was picked up a small number of times. The CDR3 coding sequence is TGTGCCAGCCACGGTCGGGGAATCTATAATTCACCCCTCCACTTT. It encodes CASHGRGIYNSPLHF. J is TRBJ1-6 and V is TRBV27; D gene ambiguous. The CDR3 spans 15 residues. CDR1 MNHEY and CDR2 SMNVEV come from the germline V gene (reference sequence). V was pared by 8 bases and J by 3 bases, with 14 bases between.

The chain joins TRBV7-8 to TRBJ2-5; no firm D call. Germline CDR1 is SGHVS and CDR2 is FQNEAQ. The CDR3 is made up of 14 amino acids. Trimming stripped 4 bases from V and 5 bases from J, with 14 bases between. The CDR3 DNA sequence: TGTGCCAGCAGCTCCGGTTCCTTTTGGGAGACCCAGTACTTC. It yields the protein CASSSGSFWETQYF.

There are a few counts of this clonotype. This CDR3 reads CASSLFQDTGYTF. The CDR3 coding sequence is TGTGCCAGCAGCTTATTCCAGGACACTGGCTACACCTTC. The chain employs TRBV7-9 and TRBJ1-2; weak D call: TRBD1 (5 bases). Trimming took 2 bases from V and 7 from J, leaving 11 bases between them. The CDR3 length is 13 residues. Germline V gene sequence: CDR1 SEHNR, CDR2 FQNEAQ (reference sequence).